Presented here are 20 T cell receptor beta chains from one specimen sequenced in a study of shared T cell receptors in the human thymus. Here immunoSEQ multiplex PCR was the method, and the copy in TCRdb shows in-frame clones only, minus some. Of 640,000 or so clones in the sample, around 87% were seen once. In addition, the sample was reused for a study of human thymus T cells.

Specimen: thymocytes. The receptor source for this set is a boy less than two years old with a congenital heart defect.

The chain couples TRBV18 to TRBJ2-7; tentative D call: TRBD2 (6 bases). This CDR3 has 15 amino acids. The germline V gene has CDR1 KGHSH and CDR2 LQKENI. V was pared by 1 base and J by 2 bases, with 12 bases between. The CDR3 protein is CASSPHAGPTYEQYF. CDR3 bases: TGTGCCAGCTCACCACATGCGGGGCCGACCTACGAGCAGTACTTC. The whole variable domain, remainder taken from reference TRBV18 and TRBJ2-7, is NAGVMQNPRHLVRRRGQEARLRCSPMKGHSHVYWYRQLPEEGLKFMVYLQKENIIDESGMPKERFSAEFPKEGPSILRIQQVVRGDSAAYFCASSPHAGPTYEQYFGPGTRLTVT.

A few counts support this clone. The chain has TRBV25-1 and TRBJ2-3; tentative D call: TRBD2 (5 bases). From germline, CDR1 is MGHDK and CDR2 SYGVNS. This CDR3 contains 13 residues. The V end lost 6 bases, the J end lost 2 bases, and 9 bases lay between the germline ends. In DNA, the CDR3 is TGTGCCAGCAGACCGGGGATCACAGATACGCAGTATTTT. Protein product: CASRPGITDTQYF.

Remarks on this clone: Other DNA sequences in the sample encode the same CDR3. The chain uses TRBV4-1 and TRBJ1-6, with TRBD1 matching 7 bases. The V and J ends lost 6 bases and 8 bases, in that order; junction bases with no gene match: 16. The CDR3 consists of 17 residues. Germline V gives CDR1 MGHRA, CDR2 YSYEKL. The CDR3: CASSTLKGDRADSPLHF. CDR3 sequence (DNA): TGCGCCAGCAGTACTCTAAAAGGAGACAGGGCAGATTCACCCCTCCACTTT.

The chain has TRBV4-1 and TRBJ1-3, with a possible D match to TRBD1 (5 bases). V was trimmed by 1 base and J by 7 bases, leaving 14 bases between them. The CDR3 runs to 15 residues. CDR1 and CDR2 (germline): MGHRA, YSYEKL. CDR3 nucleotide sequence: TGCGCCAGCAGCCAAGGGGGGGAACCGGGCAACACCATATATTTT. Its protein is CASSQGGEPGNTIYF.

The rearrangement joins TRBV6-1 to TRBJ2-5; D is ambiguous. The germline V gene has CDR1 MNHNS and CDR2 SASEGT. The CDR3 runs to 14 residues. Trimming removed 0 bases at V and 7 bases at J, with 12 bases between. The CDR3 DNA reads TGTGCCAGCAGTGAAGCCGGAGTTAATGGGACCCAGTACTTC. This encodes CASSEAGVNGTQYF.

The chain recombines TRBV15 with TRBJ1-2; 12 nucleotides line up with TRBD1. The CDR3 loop spans 15 amino acids. After removal of 3 bases from V and 5 bases from J, the junction contained 4 bases not matched to a gene. Germline CDR1 is LNHNV and CDR2 is YYDKDF (reference sequence). The chain's CDR3 is CATSRRDRGQYGYTF. CDR3 bases: TGTGCCACCAGCAGGAGGGACAGGGGGCAATATGGCTACACCTTC. Filled out from reference TRBV15 and TRBJ1-2, the complete variable domain reads DAMVIQNPRYQVTQFGKPVTLSCSQTLNHNVMYWYQQKSSQAPKLLFHYYDKDFNNEADTPDNFQSRRPNTSFCFLDIRSPGLGDTAMYLCATSRRDRGQYGYTFGSGTRLTVV.

This chain connects TRBV27 to TRBJ2-7, with D perhaps matching TRBD1 (7 bases). The V and J ends lost 5 bases and 0 bases respectively, with 17 bases between them. The V gene's germline CDR1 is MNHEY and CDR2 SMNVEV (reference sequence). The CDR3 has 16 residues. The CDR3 sequence: CASSLTSRGVSYEQYF. CDR3 bases: TGTGCCAGCAGTCTTACGTCCAGGGGGGTCTCCTACGAGCAGTACTTC.

The chain carries TRBV6-1 and TRBJ1-1; D is ambiguous. This CDR3 is 12 amino acids long. Deletions cut 7 bases from V and 1 base from J, with 7 bases between. Germline V gene lookup returns CDR1 MNHNS and CDR2 SASEGT. CDR3 bases: TGTGCCAGCAAGCGGGGGAACACTGAAGCTTTCTTT. Encoded protein: CASKRGNTEAFF.

The chain uses TRBV6-1 and TRBJ1-2; TRBD1 agrees at 11 bases. This CDR3 has 15 amino acids. Germline lookup yields CDR1 MNHNS and CDR2 SASEGT. V dropped 7 bases and J dropped 5; count of bases not matched to a gene: 9. The chain's CDR3 is CASNNKGQGAYGYTF. The CDR3 DNA reads TGTGCCAGCAATAATAAAGGACAGGGGGCTTATGGCTACACCTTC.

V is TRBV6-1 and J is TRBJ1-5; D call uncertain. In germline, CDR1 is MNHNS, CDR2 SASEGT. Trimming stripped 2 bases from V and 5 bases from J, with 28 bases between. The CDR3 is 20 residues long. The CDR3 coding sequence is TGTGCCAGCAGTGAAACGAGGAGGGCCGGGTTGGGTCCCCCTTATCAGCCCCAGCATTTT. It translates to CASSETRRAGLGPPYQPQHF.

V usage is TRBV5-1 and J usage is TRBJ2-4, with 11 bases matching TRBD2. The length of the CDR3 is 18 residues. V lost 3 bases, J lost 3 bases, and 11 bases stayed unmatched. Germline V lookup: CDR1 SGHRS, CDR2 YFSETQ. CDR3 region: CASSWALAGGPGKNIQYF. The CDR3 DNA is TGCGCCAGCAGCTGGGCTTTAGCGGGAGGGCCCGGCAAAAACATTCAGTACTTC.

The rearrangement joins TRBV7-3 to TRBJ2-2, with 16 bases aligning to TRBD2. Germline V CDR1 and CDR2: SGHTA, FQGTGA. The CDR3 consists of 20 residues. V lost 0 bases and J lost 4; bases outside the gene matches: 8. The CDR3 spells CASSLTFGTSGGGSTGELFF. The CDR3 bases are TGTGCCAGCAGCTTAACCTTCGGGACTAGCGGGGGGGGCTCCACCGGGGAGCTGTTTTTT.

The J gene is TRBJ2-7, the V gene TRBV4-2; 8 bases fit TRBD1. Germline values: CDR1 LGHNA, CDR2 YNFKEQ. J lost 6 bases, V lost 1 base, and 5 bases had no gene match. The CDR3 loop spans 14 amino acids. The CDR3 region is CASSQVTGTGEQYF. CDR3 coding DNA: TGTGCCAGCAGCCAAGTTACCGGGACAGGCGAGCAGTACTTC.

The chain recombines TRBV4-1 with TRBJ1-3; D is possibly TRBD1 (6 bases). This CDR3 contains 15 residues. Germline CDR1 reads MGHRA; CDR2 reads YSYEKL. Between the trimmed V and J ends, which lost 2 bases and 3 bases, there was a span of 11 bases. The CDR3 is CASSQTTGFGNTIYF. The CDR3 DNA sequence: TGCGCCAGCAGCCAAACGACAGGCTTTGGAAACACCATATATTTT.

The chain joins TRBV25-1 to TRBJ1-1, with D perhaps TRBD1 (5 bases). This CDR3 comprises 14 residues. Germline values: CDR1 MGHDK, CDR2 SYGVNS. The V and J ends lost 4 bases and 5 bases respectively, with 14 bases between them. The CDR3 region has the DNA TGTGCCAGCAGTGGGGACCGGGGGTGGACTGAAGCTTTCTTT. Protein product: CASSGDRGWTEAFF.

J is TRBJ1-5 and V is TRBV28, with D unclear. Trimming left V 4 bases short and J 2 bases short, with 12 bases between. This CDR3 is built from 15 residues. Per germline, CDR1 MDHEN and CDR2 SYDVKM. The DNA for the CDR3 is TGTGCCAGCAGTTGGCGGCCTAATGGCAATCAGCCCCAGCATTTT. Its protein product is CASSWRPNGNQPQHF. Variable domain in full (rest from reference TRBV28 and TRBJ1-5): DVKVTQSSRYLVKRTGEKVFLECVQDMDHENMFWYRQDPGLGLRLIYFSYDVKMKEKGDIPEGYSVSREKKERFSLILESASTNQTSMYLCASSWRPNGNQPQHFGDGTRLSIL.

The chain combines TRBV25-1 with TRBJ2-7, with 10 bases lining up with TRBD1. This CDR3 comprises 16 residues. The germline V gene has CDR1 MGHDK and CDR2 SYGVNS. After removal of 1 base from V and 3 bases from J, the junction contained 6 bases not matched to a gene. As DNA, the CDR3 is TGTGCCAGCAGTGAATGGGGGACAGGGGAAGGCTACGAGCAGTACTTC. This translates into CASSEWGTGEGYEQYF.

This clone was recorded once. The gene calls are TRBV5-8 and TRBJ1-5; the match to TRBD1 covers 7 bases. The V segment lost 4 bases and the J segment 2 bases; nucleotides outside the gene matches: 6. CDR1 is SGHTS and CDR2 is YDEGEE in the germline V gene. The CDR3 consists of 15 residues. CDR3 sequence: CASSPDRVGNQPQHF. The CDR3 DNA reads as TGTGCCAGCAGCCCCGACAGGGTGGGCAATCAGCCCCAGCATTTT.

This clone was counted between two and nine times. The rearrangement links TRBV28 to TRBJ1-1, with D possibly being TRBD1 (6 bases). The length of the CDR3 is 16 residues. The V end was cut by 6 bases, the J end by 0 bases, with 17 bases between. The germline V gene encodes CDR1 MDHEN and CDR2 SYDVKM. As DNA, the CDR3 is TGTGCCAGCAGCCCAACCGCAGGGGTCATGAACACTGAAGCTTTCTTT. This encodes CASSPTAGVMNTEAFF. Variable domain in full (rest from reference TRBV28 and TRBJ1-1): DVKVTQSSRYLVKRTGEKVFLECVQDMDHENMFWYRQDPGLGLRLIYFSYDVKMKEKGDIPEGYSVSREKKERFSLILESASTNQTSMYLCASSPTAGVMNTEAFFGQGTRLTVV.

The V call is TRBV28, the J call TRBJ1-5, with 7 bases identical to TRBD1. The length of the CDR3 is 19 residues. After removal of 1 base from V and 0 bases from J, the junction contained 12 bases not matched to a gene. Per germline, CDR1 MDHEN and CDR2 SYDVKM. As DNA, the CDR3 is TGTGCCAGCAGTTTATTAGTAACAGGGGCAGTCTATAGCAATCAGCCCCAGCATTTT. It yields the protein CASSLLVTGAVYSNQPQHF.